Shown below are 20 T cell receptor beta chains from a single sample sequenced in a study of regulatory T cells in long-lasting Graves disease (dated by TCRdb to 2020 to 2022). The time point tag for this specimen amounts to: persistent/refractory GD, antithyroid drugs over 5 years with positive TRAb. For both TCR sequencing and RNA sequencing, RNA was extracted from PBMCs using TRIzol. The protocol used for the library was multiplex PCR. The instrument given in TCRdb is Illumina HiSeq 4000. To build TCR beta libraries, CDR3 regions were amplified by Arm-PCR using iRepertoire HTBI primers. The raw public data were reprocessed by TCRdb itself: fastp quality trimming at Q25, MiXCR clonotype calling, in-frame beta chains only. A single entry per CDR3 protein holds the most common genes and DNA from its merged rows. For this sample the table gives fewer than 600,000 distinct CDR3 sequences, of which roughly 22% were detected only once. The top ten clones comprise approximately 14% of the sample.

Sequenced material: peripheral blood mononuclear cells (PBMCs), taken when the disease was refractory, from a patient treated with antithyroid drugs. The receptors come from a female donor with Graves disease.

This clonotype has ten or more counts. The chain links TRBV5-4 to TRBJ2-7; D gene uncertain. The germline gives CDR1 SGHNT, CDR2 YYREEE (reference sequence). Trimming shortened V by 7 bases and J by 3 bases, and 17 bases separated the two germline ends. The CDR3 has 14 amino acids. Here the CDR3 reads CASAAYPDDYEQYF. Here the CDR3 DNA reads TGTGCCAGCGCAGCGTACCCGGACGACTACGAGCAGTACTTC.

The table lists this clonotype with many counts. The chain couples TRBV30 to TRBJ1-4, with D perhaps matching TRBD1 (5 bases). Trimming removed 0 bases at V and 6 bases at J, with 14 bases between. CDR1 is GTSNPN, CDR2 SVGIG, per germline (reference sequence). There are 15 residues in the CDR3. The CDR3 nucleotides read TGTGCCTGGAGTGTATCAGCCAGGGCCGATGAAAAACTGTTTTTT. Translation: CAWSVSARADEKLFF.

This clonotype was found many times. The V call is TRBV3-1, the J call TRBJ1-1, with no clear D. The CDR3 length is 11 residues. V was pared by 5 bases and J by 4 bases, with 5 bases between. Germline V CDR1 and CDR2: LGHDT, YNNKEL (reference sequence). This CDR3 is CASSSATEAFF. The CDR3 coding sequence is TGTGCCAGCAGCTCGGCCACTGAAGCTTTCTTT.

CDR3 loop: CSAKTEYGYTF. The CDR3 coding sequence is TGCAGTGCTAAAACAGAATATGGCTACACCTTC. The chain links TRBV20-1 to TRBJ1-2; the D is unclear. Trimming shortened V by 4 bases and J by 5 bases, and 8 bases separated the two germline ends. The length of the CDR3 is 11 residues. The germline gives CDR1 DFQATT, CDR2 SNEGSKA (reference sequence).

This clonotype was observed a handful of times. The chain uses TRBV18 and TRBJ2-7; tentatively, D is TRBD2 (6 bases). This CDR3 has 14 amino acids. Trimming shortened V by 4 bases and J by 0 bases, and 10 bases separated the two germline ends. Germline V gives CDR1 KGHSH, CDR2 LQKENI. CDR3 bases: TGTGCCAGCTCACATCCCGGGAGCTCCTACGAGCAGTACTTC. Translation gives CASSHPGSSYEQYF.

V is TRBV10-3 and J is TRBJ1-1, with 7 bases fitting TRBD1. Germline values: CDR1 ENHRY, CDR2 SYGVKD. This CDR3 is 14 amino acids long. V lost 6 bases, J lost 0 bases, and 4 bases stayed unmatched. The CDR3 region is CAIRTTGLNTEAFF. The CDR3 DNA follows: TGTGCCATCAGGACGACAGGGTTGAACACTGAAGCTTTCTTT.

This clonotype was picked up many times. V gene TRBV11-1 combines with J gene TRBJ2-7, with a possible D match to TRBD2 (6 bases). V was pared by 5 bases and J by 6 bases, with 20 bases between. CDR1 and CDR2 from the germline V gene are SGHAT and FQDESV (reference sequence). The CDR3 spans 15 residues. In DNA, the CDR3 is TGTGCCAGCAGCCTACCCCCAGGGATGGAGGGCGAGCAGTACTTC. It encodes CASSLPPGMEGEQYF. Variable domain in full (rest from reference TRBV11-1 and TRBJ2-7): EAEVAQSPRYKITEKSQAVAFWCDPISGHATLYWYRQILGQGPELLVQFQDESVVDDSQLPKDRFSAERLKGVDSTLKIQPAELGDSAMYLCASSLPPGMEGEQYFGPGTRLTVT.

A few counts support this clonotype. The chain recombines TRBV27 with TRBJ2-2; D is unclear. Trimming shortened V by 6 bases and J by 1 base, and 6 bases separated the two germline ends. The CDR3 spans 13 residues. The germline V gene has CDR1 MNHEY and CDR2 SMNVEV (reference sequence). The CDR3 DNA reads TGTGCCAGCAGAAACGGGAACACCGGGGAGCTGTTTTTT. This encodes CASRNGNTGELFF.

This clonotype showed up many times. The chain uses TRBV20-1 and TRBJ1-1; D not certain. Trimming removed 5 bases at V and 5 bases at J, with 15 bases between. CDR1 is DFQATT and CDR2 is SNEGSKA in the germline V gene (reference sequence). The length of the CDR3 is 13 residues. The CDR3 DNA reads as TGCAGTGCTCGGGTGGTTGTCGGGACTGAAGCTTTCTTT. This codes for CSARVVVGTEAFF.

This clonotype was found a few times. The chain uses TRBV2 and TRBJ2-1; possibly TRBD2 for D (6 bases). The germline CDR1 and CDR2 sequences are SNHLY and FYNNEI. Trimming left V 4 bases short and J 12 bases short, with 13 bases between. The CDR3 totals 12 residues. The CDR3, as DNA: TGTGCCAGCAGTGGTCGGGAGTCTGGGCAGTTCTTC. It encodes CASSGRESGQFF.

This rearrangement joins TRBV20-1 to TRBJ2-4, with TRBD1 as a possible D gene (6 bases). The germline gives CDR1 DFQATT, CDR2 SNEGSKA (reference sequence). This CDR3 contains 13 residues. V was trimmed by 4 bases and J by 8 bases, leaving 15 bases between them. The CDR3: CSATDRSGDIQYF. CDR3 in DNA: TGCAGTGCTACTGACCGGTCAGGGGACATTCAGTACTTC.

The chain is built from TRBV4-2 and TRBJ1-6, with TRBD1 matching 9 bases. V shed 3 bases, J shed 7 bases, and the junction held 1 base outside the gene matches. The CDR3 sequence is 14 residues long. Germline loops: CDR1 LGHNA, CDR2 YNFKEQ. The CDR3: CASSQTGGNSPLHF. The CDR3, as DNA: TGTGCCAGCAGCCAGACAGGGGGGAATTCACCCCTCCACTTT.

This clonotype was counted ten times or more. The rearrangement uses TRBV12-3 or TRBV12-4 and TRBJ2-7, with D perhaps matching TRBD1 (5 bases). With 5 bases removed from V and 2 bases from J, the gap between germline ends came to 10 bases. CDR3 size: 13 residues. CDR3 region: CASSRQLTYEQYF. The CDR3 DNA follows: TGTGCCAGCAGTAGACAGCTTACCTACGAGCAGTACTTC.

This clonotype was picked up a small number of times. The gene calls are TRBV12-3 or TRBV12-4 and TRBJ2-4, with D unclear. The CDR3 sequence is 13 residues long. Between the trimmed V and J ends, which lost 1 base and 8 bases, there was a span of 9 bases. The CDR3 DNA reads as TGTGCCAGCAGTTTAGGGTCATCGGACATTCAGTACTTC. Protein sequence: CASSLGSSDIQYF.

In this sample, this clonotype turned up many times. The chain couples TRBV12-3 or TRBV12-4 to TRBJ1-3; 8 bases are shared with TRBD1. Trimming removed 4 bases from V and 3 bases from J; junction bases left unmatched: 5. This CDR3 has 15 amino acids. DNA of the CDR3: TGTGCCAGCAGTTGGGACAGGTCGGTTGGAAACACCATATATTTT. Encoded protein: CASSWDRSVGNTIYF.

The chain carries TRBV20-1 and TRBJ2-4, with TRBD1 identical over 7 bases. The CDR3 runs to 12 residues. Germline CDR1 reads DFQATT; CDR2 reads SNEGSKA (reference sequence). V lost 5 bases and J lost 7; bases outside the gene matches: 5. The CDR3 reads CSARTGANIQYF. Here the CDR3 DNA reads TGCAGTGCTCGGACAGGAGCCAACATTCAGTACTTC.

This chain joins TRBV9 and TRBJ2-7, with D hard to call. Germline V gene lookup returns CDR1 SGDLS and CDR2 YYNGEE. V dropped 2 bases and J dropped 5 bases, with 14 bases sitting between them. The CDR3 is 14 residues long. As DNA, the CDR3 is TGTGCCAGCAGCGTTGGCAGAATGTCAGACGAGCAGTACTTC. This translates into CASSVGRMSDEQYF.

The chain has TRBV20-1 and TRBJ1-5; D is ambiguous. The length of the CDR3 is 12 residues. Germline V gene sequence: CDR1 DFQATT, CDR2 SNEGSKA (reference sequence). Trimming pared 3 bases from V and 5 bases from J, leaving 8 bases between. This chain's CDR3 is CSARGGDQPQHF. The CDR3 DNA follows: TGCAGTGCTAGGGGCGGCGATCAGCCCCAGCATTTT.

The sample holds many counts of this clonotype. The gene calls are TRBV7-2 and TRBJ2-7; D unclear. The germline V and J ends were trimmed by 5 bases and 3 bases, with 17 bases remaining between them. Germline loops: CDR1 SGHTA, CDR2 FQGNSA. This CDR3 has 15 amino acids. The CDR3 reads CASSTTFSRHYEQYF. Here the CDR3 DNA reads TGTGCCAGCAGCACAACCTTTAGTCGTCACTACGAGCAGTACTTC.

The gene calls are TRBV20-1 and TRBJ1-3; D unclear. Trimming removed 4 bases at V and 8 bases at J, with 9 bases between. Germline CDR1 is DFQATT and CDR2 is SNEGSKA (reference sequence). The CDR3 is made up of 11 amino acids. DNA for the CDR3: TGCAGTGCTATTTACCGGGACACCATATATTTT. This encodes CSAIYRDTIYF.